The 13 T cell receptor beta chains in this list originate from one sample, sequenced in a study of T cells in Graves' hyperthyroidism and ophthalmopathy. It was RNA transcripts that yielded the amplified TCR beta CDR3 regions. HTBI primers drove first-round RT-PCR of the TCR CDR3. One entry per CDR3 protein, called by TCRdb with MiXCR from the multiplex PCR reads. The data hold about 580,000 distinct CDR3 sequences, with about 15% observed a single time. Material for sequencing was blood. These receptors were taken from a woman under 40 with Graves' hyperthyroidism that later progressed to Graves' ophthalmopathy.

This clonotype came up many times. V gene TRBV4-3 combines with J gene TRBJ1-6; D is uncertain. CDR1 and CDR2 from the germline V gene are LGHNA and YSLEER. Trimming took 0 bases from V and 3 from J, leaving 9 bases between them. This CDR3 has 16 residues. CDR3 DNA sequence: TGCGCCAGCAGCCAAGATCGCAGCTTCTATAATTCACCCCTCCACTTT. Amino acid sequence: CASSQDRSFYNSPLHF.

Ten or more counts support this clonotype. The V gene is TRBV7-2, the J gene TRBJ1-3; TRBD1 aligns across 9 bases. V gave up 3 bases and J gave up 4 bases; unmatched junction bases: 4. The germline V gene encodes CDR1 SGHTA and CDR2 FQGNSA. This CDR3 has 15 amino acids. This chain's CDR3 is CASSFGTGKGNTIYF. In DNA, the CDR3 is TGTGCCAGCAGCTTTGGGACAGGGAAGGGAAACACCATATATTTT.

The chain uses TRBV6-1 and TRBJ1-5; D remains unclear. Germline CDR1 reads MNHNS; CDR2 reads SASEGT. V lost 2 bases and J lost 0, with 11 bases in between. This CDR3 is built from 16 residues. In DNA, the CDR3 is TGTGCCAGCAGTGAAAGATTTGGCTATAGCAATCAGCCCCAGCATTTT. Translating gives CASSERFGYSNQPQHF.

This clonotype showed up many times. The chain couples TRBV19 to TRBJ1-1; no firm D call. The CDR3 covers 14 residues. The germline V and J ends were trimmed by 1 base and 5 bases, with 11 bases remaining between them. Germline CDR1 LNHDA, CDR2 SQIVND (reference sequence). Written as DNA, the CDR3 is TGTGCCAGTAGTATAGGCGAGTATTGGACTGAAGCTTTCTTT. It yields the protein CASSIGEYWTEAFF.

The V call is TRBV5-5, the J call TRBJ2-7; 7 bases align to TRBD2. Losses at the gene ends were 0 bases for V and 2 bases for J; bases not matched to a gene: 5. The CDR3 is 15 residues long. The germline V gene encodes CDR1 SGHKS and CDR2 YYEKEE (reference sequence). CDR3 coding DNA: TGTGCCAGCAGCTTGGTAGCGGGCAGCCCCTACGAGCAGTACTTC. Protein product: CASSLVAGSPYEQYF.

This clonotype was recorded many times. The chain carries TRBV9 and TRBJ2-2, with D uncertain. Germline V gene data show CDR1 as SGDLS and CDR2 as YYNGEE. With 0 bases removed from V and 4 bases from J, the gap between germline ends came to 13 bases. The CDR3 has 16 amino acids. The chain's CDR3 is CASSVAVVSGTGELFF. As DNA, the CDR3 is TGTGCCAGCAGCGTAGCGGTGGTTTCGGGCACCGGGGAGCTGTTTTTT.

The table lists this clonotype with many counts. The CDR3 region is CASSPAEIRSGANVLTF. The CDR3 nucleotides are TGTGCCAGCTCACCCGCAGAGATTCGCTCTGGGGCCAACGTCCTGACTTTC. The genes are TRBV18 and TRBJ2-6, with no clear D. Trimming left V 3 bases short and J 0 bases short, with 12 bases between. Germline V gives CDR1 KGHSH, CDR2 LQKENI. This CDR3 contains 17 residues.

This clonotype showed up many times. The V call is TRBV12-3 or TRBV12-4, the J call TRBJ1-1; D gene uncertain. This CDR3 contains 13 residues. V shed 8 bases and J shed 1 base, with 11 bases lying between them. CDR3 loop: CASGPQTNTEAFF. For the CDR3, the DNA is TGTGCCAGCGGGCCACAAACGAACACTGAAGCTTTCTTT.

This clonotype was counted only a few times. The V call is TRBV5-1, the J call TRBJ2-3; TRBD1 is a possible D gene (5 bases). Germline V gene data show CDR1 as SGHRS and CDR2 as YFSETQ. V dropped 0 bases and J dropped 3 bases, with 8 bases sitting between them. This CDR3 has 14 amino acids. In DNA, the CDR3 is TGCGCCAGCAGCTTGGCCAGGACAACAGATACGCAGTATTTT. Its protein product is CASSLARTTDTQYF. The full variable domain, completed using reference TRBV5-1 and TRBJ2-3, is KAGVTQTPRYLIKTRGQQVTLSCSPISGHRSVSWYQQTPGQGLQFLFEYFSETQRNKGNFPGRFSGRQFSNSRSEMNVSTLELGDSALYLCASSLARTTDTQYFGPGTRLTVL.

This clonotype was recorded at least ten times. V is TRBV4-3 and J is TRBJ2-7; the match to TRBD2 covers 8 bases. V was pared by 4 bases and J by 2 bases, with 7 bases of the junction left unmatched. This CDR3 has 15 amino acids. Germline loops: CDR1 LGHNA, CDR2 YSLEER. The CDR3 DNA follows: TGCGCCAGCAGCCGAGGGAAAGCGGGAGCCTACGAGCAGTACTTC. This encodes CASSRGKAGAYEQYF.

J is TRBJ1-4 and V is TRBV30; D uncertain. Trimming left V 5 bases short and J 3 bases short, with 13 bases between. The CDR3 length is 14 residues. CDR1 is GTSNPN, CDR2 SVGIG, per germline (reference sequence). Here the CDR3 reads CAWRDPAANEKLFF. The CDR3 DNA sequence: TGTGCCTGGCGTGACCCAGCGGCTAATGAAAAACTGTTTTTT.

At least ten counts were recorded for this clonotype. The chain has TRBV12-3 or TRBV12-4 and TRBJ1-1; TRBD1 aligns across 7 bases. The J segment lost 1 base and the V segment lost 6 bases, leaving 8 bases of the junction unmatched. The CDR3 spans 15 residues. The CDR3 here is CASRPLGQSNTEAFF. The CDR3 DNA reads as TGTGCCAGCAGACCACTGGGACAGTCGAACACTGAAGCTTTCTTT.

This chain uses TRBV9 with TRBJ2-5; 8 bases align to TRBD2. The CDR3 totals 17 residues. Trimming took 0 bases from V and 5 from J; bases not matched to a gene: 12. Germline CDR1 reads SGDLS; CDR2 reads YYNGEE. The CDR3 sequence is CASSVGSSGSVYETQYF. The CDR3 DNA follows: TGTGCCAGCAGCGTAGGATCCAGCGGGAGTGTTTATGAGACCCAGTACTTC.